The clone carrying this T cell receptor beta chain was seen only a few times. Its specificity is not known. CDR3 size: 16 residues. CDR1 SEHNR and CDR2 FQNEAQ come from the germline V gene (reference sequence). V shed 3 bases and J 3 bases; nucleotides not matched to a gene: 6. These data originate in a study of T cell repertoires in cytomegalovirus infection. Study at large: Public TCR beta signatures were indicative of both CMV infection and a matching HLA type. Points from the study as a whole: Dominating the ex vivo response were HLA-C-restricted CMV-specific TCR beta clonotypes.

Via MiXCR, TCRdb re-called the reads, giving one row per CDR3 protein. The table includes nearly 700,000 distinct CDR3 sequences, around 31% detected once. The sample was cultured PBMCs, taken from culture after CMV antigen stimulation. The V and J genes are TRBV7-9 and TRBJ2-2; 8 positions agree with TRBD2. The TCR originated in a human donor in good health (CMV status not recorded). Some clones in this sample may be carry-over from other donors' samples. This CDR3 is CASSFHGGGYTGELFF. The DNA for the CDR3 is TGTGCCAGCAGCTTCCACGGGGGGGGATACACCGGGGAGCTGTTTTTT.